Below, 2 T cell receptor beta chains from the same sample are listed, as sequenced in a study of beta chain features in type 1 diabetes. The sequenced template was cDNA made from the entire isolated RNA. Only in-frame clones appear in the TCRdb table, and some are missing; sequencing was by immunoSEQ multiplex PCR. The sample consists of hundreds of thousands of clones, around 15% of them appearing once. Sequenced: central memory CD4+ T cells from blood. The origin of the receptors is a man aged 25 to 45 in good health.

Only a few counts were recorded for this clone. The chain carries TRBV9 and TRBJ1-2, with 9 bases identical to TRBD1. Germline loops: CDR1 SGDLS, CDR2 YYNGEE. V trimming: 0 bases; J trimming: 7 bases; junction bases outside the gene matches: 7. This CDR3 is built from 15 residues. This CDR3 is CASSVEWTGVGGYTF. The CDR3, as DNA: TGTGCCAGCAGCGTAGAATGGACAGGGGTTGGTGGCTACACCTTC.

This clone has more than one count but fewer than ten. The rearrangement joins TRBV15 to TRBJ2-3; the D is unclear. CDR3 size: 17 residues. Trimming removed 2 bases from V and 6 bases from J, with 21 bases in between. The germline V gene has CDR1 LNHNV and CDR2 YYDKDF (reference sequence). Written as DNA, the CDR3 is TGTGCCACCAGCAGAAACGGTATCCTCTCGCCTGTCGATACGCAGTATTTT. This encodes CATSRNGILSPVDTQYF.